This T cell receptor beta chain was documented in a study of blood T cell repertoires in COVID-19. The wider study: Both acute and convalescent COVID-19 samples were obtained from the United States, Italy and Spain. PBMCs, B-cell-depleted T cells, or T cells were the source of the cDNA or gDNA that made up the material.

The data were produced by immunoSEQ multiplex PCR, yet TCRdb's version contains in-frame clones alone and is incomplete. The repertoire holds about 220,000 clones, 80% to 90% seen once, with around 2.2% in the top ten. Trimming removed 4 bases from V and 4 bases from J, with 17 bases in between. The CDR3 is 16 amino acids. From germline, CDR1 is MNHNS and CDR2 SASEGT. The sequence came from a man in his thirties or forties who had recovered from COVID-19. Sequences were obtained from peripheral blood. This rearrangement joins TRBV6-1 to TRBJ1-5, with D possibly matching TRBD1 (6 bases). The CDR3, as DNA: TGTGCCAGCAGTGGTTCGTTAAGGGGGGGGAATCAGCCCCAGCATTTT. This gives the protein CASSGSLRGGNQPQHF.